The T cell receptor (beta chain) described here comes from a study of T cell responses to AZD1222 COVID-19 vaccine. Only in-frame clones appear in the TCRdb table, and some are missing; sequencing was by immunoSEQ multiplex PCR. Here the sample spans some 110,000 clones, over 75% being singletons. About this clone: One end of the junction varies from germline; a read error may be responsible.

Germline-derived CDR1 and CDR2 are SNHLY and FYNNEI. This CDR3 contains 11 residues. The rearrangement uses TRBV2 and TRBJ2-7; D not certain. The sample was peripheral blood, taken on day 0 of AZD1222 vaccination. This clonotype was sampled from an adult in good health. This CDR3 reads CASREEYEQYF. The CDR3 DNA follows: TGTGCCAGCAGGGAAGAGTACGAGCAGTACTTC.